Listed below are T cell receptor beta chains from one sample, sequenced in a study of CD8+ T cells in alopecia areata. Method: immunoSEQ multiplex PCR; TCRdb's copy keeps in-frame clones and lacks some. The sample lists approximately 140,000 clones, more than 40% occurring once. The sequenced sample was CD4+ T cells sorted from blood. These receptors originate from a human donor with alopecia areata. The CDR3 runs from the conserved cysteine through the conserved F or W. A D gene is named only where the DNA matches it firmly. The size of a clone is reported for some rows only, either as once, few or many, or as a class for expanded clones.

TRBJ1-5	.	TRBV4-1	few	TGCGCCAGCAGCCCTGGGGTGGGCGGGTCGGATCAGCCCCAGCATTTT	CASSPGVGGSDQPQHF
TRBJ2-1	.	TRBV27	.	TGTGCCAGCAGTTGGATTCTTCGCCTCAATGAGCAGTTCTTC	CASSWILRLNEQFF
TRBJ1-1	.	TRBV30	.	TGTGCCTGGAGTGTAGGCTTTCCGACACAGAGAGCTTTCTTT	CAWSVGFPTQRAFF
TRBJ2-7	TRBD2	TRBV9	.	TGTGCCAGCAGCGAGGGACTAGCGGGTAGGTACGAGCAGTACTTC	CASSEGLAGRYEQYF
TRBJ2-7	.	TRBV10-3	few	TGTGCCACAGCCAATCTGGGGTCCGAGCAGTACTTC	CATANLGSEQYF
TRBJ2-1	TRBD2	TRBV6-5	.	TGTGCCAGCAGTTACTTCCCGGGAGTAGCGGGAGAGCAGTTCTTC	CASSYFPGVAGEQFF
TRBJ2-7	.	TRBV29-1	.	TGCAGCGTTGAAGATCACAAGGGCTCCTACGAGCAGTACTTC	CSVEDHKGSYEQYF
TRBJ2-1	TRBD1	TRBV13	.	TGTGCCAGCAGCTTAAGGGGGCCTTACAATGAGCAGTTCTTC	CASSLRGPYNEQFF
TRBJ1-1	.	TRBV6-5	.	TGTGCCAGCCAGGGGTCCACTGAAGCTTTCTTT	CASQGSTEAFF
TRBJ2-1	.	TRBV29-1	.	TGCAGCGTTGACAGTATCTCCTACAATGAGCAGTTCTTC	CSVDSISYNEQFF
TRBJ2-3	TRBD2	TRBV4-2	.	TGTGCCAGCAGCCCCCGGGTGCGGGAGGCAGCCACAGATACGCAGTATTTT	CASSPRVREAATDTQYF
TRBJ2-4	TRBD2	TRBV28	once	TGTGCCAGCAGTTTGAGCGGGACCCACAAAAACATTCAGTACTTC	CASSLSGTHKNIQYF
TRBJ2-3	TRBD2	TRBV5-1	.	TGCGCCAGCAGCCTAAGTCGGGAGGGCCTGGATACGCAGTATTTT	CASSLSREGLDTQYF
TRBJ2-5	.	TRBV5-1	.	TGCGCCAGCAGCCCGGCCAGGGCAGGGGAGACCCAGTACTTC	CASSPARAGETQYF
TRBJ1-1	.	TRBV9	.	TGTGCCAGCAGCCCGGGTGAGGTGAACACTGAAGCTTTCTTT	CASSPGEVNTEAFF
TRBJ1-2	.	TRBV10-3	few	TGTGCCATTAGCCGGGACGGGCATGGCTACACCTTC	CAISRDGHGYTF
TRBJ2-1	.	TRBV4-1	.	TGCGCCAGCAGCCCCCGTGCGACTAGCTCCTACAATGAGCAGTTCTTC	CASSPRATSSYNEQFF
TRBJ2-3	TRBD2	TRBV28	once	TGTGCCAGCTTTAGCGGGAGGAGAGATACGCAGTATTTT	CASFSGRRDTQYF
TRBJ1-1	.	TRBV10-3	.	TGTGCCATCAGTGAGTCGGCAGTCGAAGCTTTCTTT	CAISESAVEAFF
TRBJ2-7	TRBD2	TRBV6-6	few	TGTGCCAGCAGTGCTGGACTAGCGGGGCTAGCCTACGAGCAGTACTTC	CASSAGLAGLAYEQYF